This T cell receptor beta chain was sequenced for a study of blood T cells in healthy people across ages. Study details: Roughly one uniquely barcoded beta molecule per two T cells was captured. Regarding the study as a whole: Age showed a roughly linear inverse relationship with TCR beta diversity per million T cells.

This clonotype occurred once. Antigen: not known. Alongside a J-beta primer mix, a sample-barcoded 5' primer served in a second PCR lasting roughly 6 to 12 cycles. TCRdb reanalysed the 5' RACE reads using MiXCR and keeps one entry per CDR3 protein. The sample shows 650,000 to 800,000 distinct CDR3 sequences, 44% of them seen only once. This CDR3 comprises 14 residues. Trimming removed 3 bases at V and 8 bases at J, with 12 bases between. The germline gives CDR1 SGHRS, CDR2 YFSETQ. The sample taken for sequencing was blood. The chain carries TRBV5-1 and TRBJ1-6, with a tentative D call TRBD1 (5 bases). This TCR was recovered from a man aged 55 to 69 in good health. CDR3 in amino acids: CASSSDSPDSPLHF. CDR3 in DNA: TGCGCCAGCAGCTCAGACAGCCCCGATTCACCCCTCCACTTT.